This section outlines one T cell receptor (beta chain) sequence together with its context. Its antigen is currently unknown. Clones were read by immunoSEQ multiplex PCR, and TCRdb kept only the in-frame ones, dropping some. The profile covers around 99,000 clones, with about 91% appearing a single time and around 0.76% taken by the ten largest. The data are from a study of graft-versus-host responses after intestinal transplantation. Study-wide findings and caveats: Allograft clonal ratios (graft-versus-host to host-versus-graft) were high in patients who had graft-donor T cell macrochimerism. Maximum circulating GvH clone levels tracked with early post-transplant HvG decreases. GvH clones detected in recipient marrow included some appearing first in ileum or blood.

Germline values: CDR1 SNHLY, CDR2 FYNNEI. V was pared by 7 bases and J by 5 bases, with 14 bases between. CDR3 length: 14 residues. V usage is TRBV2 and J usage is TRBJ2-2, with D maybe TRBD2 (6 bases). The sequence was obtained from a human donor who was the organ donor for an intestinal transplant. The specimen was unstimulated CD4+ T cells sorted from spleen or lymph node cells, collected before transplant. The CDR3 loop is CASKFGGTTGELFF. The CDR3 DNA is TGTGCCAGCAAATTCGGGGGAACAACCGGGGAGCTGTTTTTT.